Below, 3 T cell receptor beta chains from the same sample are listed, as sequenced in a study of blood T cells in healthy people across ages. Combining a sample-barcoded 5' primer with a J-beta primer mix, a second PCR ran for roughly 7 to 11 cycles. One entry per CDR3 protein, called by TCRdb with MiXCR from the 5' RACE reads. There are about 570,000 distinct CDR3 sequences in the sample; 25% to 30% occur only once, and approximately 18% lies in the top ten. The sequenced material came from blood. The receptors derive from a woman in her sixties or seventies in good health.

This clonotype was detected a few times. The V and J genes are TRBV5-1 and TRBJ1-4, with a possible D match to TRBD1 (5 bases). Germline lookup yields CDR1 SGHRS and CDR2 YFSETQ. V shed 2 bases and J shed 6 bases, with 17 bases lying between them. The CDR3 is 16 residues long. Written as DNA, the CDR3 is TGCGCCAGCAGCTTCGGGACGGCGCTGGCTGATGAAAAACTGTTTTTT. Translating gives CASSFGTALADEKLFF. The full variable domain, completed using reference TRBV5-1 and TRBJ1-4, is KAGVTQTPRYLIKTRGQQVTLSCSPISGHRSVSWYQQTPGQGLQFLFEYFSETQRNKGNFPGRFSGRQFSNSRSEMNVSTLELGDSALYLCASSFGTALADEKLFFGSGTQLSVL.

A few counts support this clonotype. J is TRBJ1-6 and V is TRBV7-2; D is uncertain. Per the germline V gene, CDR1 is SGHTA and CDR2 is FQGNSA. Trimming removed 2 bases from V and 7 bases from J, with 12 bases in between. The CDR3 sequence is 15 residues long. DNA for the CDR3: TGTGCCAGCAGCTTACTTAGGGAGAGGAATTCACCCCTCCACTTT. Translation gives CASSLLRERNSPLHF.

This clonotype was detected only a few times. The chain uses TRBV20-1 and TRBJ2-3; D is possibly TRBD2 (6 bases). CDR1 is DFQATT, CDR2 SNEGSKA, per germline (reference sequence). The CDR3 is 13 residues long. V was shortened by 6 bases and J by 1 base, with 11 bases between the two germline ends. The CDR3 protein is CSAFSGRTDTQYF. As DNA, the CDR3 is TGCAGTGCCTTTAGCGGACGCACAGATACGCAGTATTTT.